The source of this T cell receptor beta chain is a study of T cell responses to AZD1222 COVID-19 vaccine. Sequencing was performed with immunoSEQ multiplex PCR; in TCRdb, only in-frame clones are kept and a portion is missing. The repertoire holds roughly 100,000 clones, with about four fifths as singletons. Notes on this clone: Its antigen is currently unknown.

Study-wide results and caveats: Two doses of AZD1222 preceded a rise in Spike-specific TCR breadth and depth. Across spike, vaccine-associated CD4 TCRs were found, dominant at 160-218 and 743-854. Unmutated variant regions are reportedly the target of nearly half of TCRs that are spike-specific. Baseline testing showed seropositivity in only six or seven AZD1222 recipients.

The TCR originated in an adult in good health. The material sequenced was peripheral blood, taken on day 0 of AZD1222 vaccination.

The CDR3 DNA is TGCAGCGTTAAACCTAGCGGCTACAATGAGCAGTTCTTC. Translation: CSVKPSGYNEQFF. The chain is built from TRBV29-1 and TRBJ2-1; TRBD2 matches 7 bases. Germline CDR1 and CDR2: SQVTM and ANQGSEA. V dropped 5 bases and J dropped 3; count of bases not matched to a gene: 4. The CDR3 loop spans 13 amino acids.